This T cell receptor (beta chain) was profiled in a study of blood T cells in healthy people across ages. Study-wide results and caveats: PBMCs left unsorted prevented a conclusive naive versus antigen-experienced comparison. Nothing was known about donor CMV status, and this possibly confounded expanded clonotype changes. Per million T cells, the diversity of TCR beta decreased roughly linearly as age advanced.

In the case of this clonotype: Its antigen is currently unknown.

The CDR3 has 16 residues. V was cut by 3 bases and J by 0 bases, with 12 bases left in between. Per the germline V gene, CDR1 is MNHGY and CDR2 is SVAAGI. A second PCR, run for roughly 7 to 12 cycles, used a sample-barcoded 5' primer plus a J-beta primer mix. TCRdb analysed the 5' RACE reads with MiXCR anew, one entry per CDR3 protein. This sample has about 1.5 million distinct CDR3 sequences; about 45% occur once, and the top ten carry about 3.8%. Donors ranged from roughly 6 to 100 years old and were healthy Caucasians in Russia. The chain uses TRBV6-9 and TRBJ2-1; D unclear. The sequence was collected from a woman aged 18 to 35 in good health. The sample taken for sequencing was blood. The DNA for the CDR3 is TGTGCCAGCAGTTACCCGACACATTTCTCCTACAATGAGCAGTTCTTC. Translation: CASSYPTHFSYNEQFF.